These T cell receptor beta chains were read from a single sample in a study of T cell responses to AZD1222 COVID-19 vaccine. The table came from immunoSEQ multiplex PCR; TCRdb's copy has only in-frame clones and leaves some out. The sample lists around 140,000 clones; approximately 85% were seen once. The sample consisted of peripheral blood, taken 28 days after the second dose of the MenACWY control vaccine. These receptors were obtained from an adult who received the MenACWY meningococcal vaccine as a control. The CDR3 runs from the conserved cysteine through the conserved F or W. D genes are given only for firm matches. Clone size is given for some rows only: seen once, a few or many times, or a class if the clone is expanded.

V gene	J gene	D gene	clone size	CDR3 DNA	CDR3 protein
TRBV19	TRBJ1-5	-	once	TGTGCCAGTAGTATGGTCCTTTCTAGCAATCAGCCCCAGCATTTT	CASSMVLSSNQPQHF
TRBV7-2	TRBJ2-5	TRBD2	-	TGTGCCAGCAGCGTAAGCGGGGAGCAGACCCAGTACTTC	CASSVSGEQTQYF
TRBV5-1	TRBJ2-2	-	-	TGCGCCAGCAGCTCTCCAGGGGCGGGGGAGCTGTTTTTT	CASSSPGAGELFF
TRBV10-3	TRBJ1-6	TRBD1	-	TGTGCCATCAGCACCGGACAGGGGAGGGATTCACCCCTCCACTTT	CAISTGQGRDSPLHF
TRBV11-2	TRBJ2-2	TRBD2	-	TGTGCCAGCAGCTTAAGCCTAGCGGGAGGTTGGAGGACCGGGGAGCTGTTTTTT	CASSLSLAGGWRTGELFF
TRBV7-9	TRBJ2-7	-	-	TGTGCCAGCAGCTCCGGGACCACTAAATTTTACTACGAGCAGTACTTC	CASSSGTTKFYYEQYF
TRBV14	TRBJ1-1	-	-	TGTGCCAGCAGAGTCACAGGTTTAGGTTCTGAAGCTTTCTTT	CASRVTGLGSEAFF
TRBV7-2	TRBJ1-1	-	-	TGTGCCAGCAGCCCCCCGCGGTTGAACACTGAAGCTTTCTTT	CASSPPRLNTEAFF
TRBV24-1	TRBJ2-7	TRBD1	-	TGTGCCACCATTGGGGACAGGAAACGCGTTGAAGCCTACGAGCAGTACTTC	CATIGDRKRVEAYEQYF
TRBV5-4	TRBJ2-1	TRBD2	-	TGTGCCAGCAGCTTCGGTGGCGGGAGGGCCGTCAATGAGCAGTTCTTC	CASSFGGGRAVNEQFF
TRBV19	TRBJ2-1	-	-	TGTGCCAGTAGGGCAGGAAAGGCCTACAATGAGCAGTTCTTC	CASRAGKAYNEQFF
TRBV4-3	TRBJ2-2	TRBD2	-	TGCGCCAGCAGCCAAGATTCCTTAGCGGGGTCGAACACCGGGGAGCTGTTTTTT	CASSQDSLAGSNTGELFF
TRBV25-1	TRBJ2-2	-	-	TGTGCCAGCAGTGAATGGCAGACGAACACCGGGGAGCTGTTTTTT	CASSEWQTNTGELFF
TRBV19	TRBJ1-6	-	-	TGTGCCAGCCGGAGAGCCACTACGATGGCCAATTCACCCCTCCACTTT	CASRRATTMANSPLHF
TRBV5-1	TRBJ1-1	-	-	TGCGCCAGCAGCTTGTCGGCGGCCAACACTGAAGCTTTCTTT	CASSLSAANTEAFF
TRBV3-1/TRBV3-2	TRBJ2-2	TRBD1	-	TGTGCCAGCAGCCAAGACCCCGGGACAGGGGGCGGCGGGGAGCTGTTTTTT	CASSQDPGTGGGGELFF